This TCR beta chain was documented in a study of blood T cell repertoires in COVID-19. Whole-study context: There were acute and convalescent COVID-19 samples, and they came from the United States, Italy and Spain. Sample material is recorded as cDNA or gDNA derived from T cells, B-cell-depleted T cells, or PBMCs.

Sequencing used immunoSEQ multiplex PCR; TCRdb keeps in-frame clones, though not all of them. Among some 400,000 clones listed, about nine tenths were seen once. Individuals aged about 18 to 90 years were recruited from fewer than 30 US areas. Cohort 3 donors counted as recovered after two negative PCRs, clearance, or resolved symptoms. CDR1 is GTSNPN, CDR2 SVGIG, per germline (reference sequence). The V segment lost 0 bases and the J segment 9 bases; nucleotides outside the gene matches: 8. The CDR3 spans 14 residues. The TCR comes from a woman aged 25 to 39 who had recovered from COVID-19. The chain uses TRBV30 and TRBJ2-1; TRBD2 aligns across 7 bases. Sequenced input: PBMCs or T cells enriched from blood (not recorded which). For the CDR3, the DNA is TGTGCCTGGAGTGTCGGGGGAGGGCTGAGTGAGCAGTTCTTC. It translates to CAWSVGGGLSEQFF. Full variable domain (rest looked up from reference TRBV30 and TRBJ2-1): SQTIHQWPATLVQPVGSPLSLECTVEGTSNPNLYWYRQAAGRGLQLLFYSVGIGQISSEVPQNLSASRPQDRQFILSSKKLLLSDSGFYLCAWSVGGGLSEQFFGPGTRLTVL.